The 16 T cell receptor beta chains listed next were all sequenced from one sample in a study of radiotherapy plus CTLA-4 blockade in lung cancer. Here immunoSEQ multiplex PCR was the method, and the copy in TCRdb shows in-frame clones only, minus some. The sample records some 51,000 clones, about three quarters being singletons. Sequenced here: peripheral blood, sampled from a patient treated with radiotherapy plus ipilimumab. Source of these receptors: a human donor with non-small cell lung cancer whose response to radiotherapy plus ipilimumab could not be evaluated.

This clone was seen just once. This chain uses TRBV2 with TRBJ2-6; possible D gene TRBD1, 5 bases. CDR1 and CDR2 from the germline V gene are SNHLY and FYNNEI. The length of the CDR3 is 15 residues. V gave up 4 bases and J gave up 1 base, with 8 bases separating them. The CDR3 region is CASSVKGSGANVLTF. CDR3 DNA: TGTGCCAGCAGTGTGAAGGGGTCTGGGGCCAACGTCCTGACTTTC.

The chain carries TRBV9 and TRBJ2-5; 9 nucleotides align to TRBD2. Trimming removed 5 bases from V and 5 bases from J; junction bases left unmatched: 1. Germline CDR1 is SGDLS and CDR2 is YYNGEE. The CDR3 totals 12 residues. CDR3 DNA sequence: TGTGCCAGCAGTACTAGCGGGGAGACCCAGTACTTC. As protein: CASSTSGETQYF.

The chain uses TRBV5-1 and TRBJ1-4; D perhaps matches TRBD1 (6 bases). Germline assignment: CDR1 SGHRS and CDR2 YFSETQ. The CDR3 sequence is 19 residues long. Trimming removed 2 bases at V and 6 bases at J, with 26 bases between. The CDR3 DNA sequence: TGCGCCAGCAGCTTAGGGCAGGGGAGAGCCCAATTCCAAGATGAAAAACTGTTTTTT. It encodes CASSLGQGRAQFQDEKLFF.

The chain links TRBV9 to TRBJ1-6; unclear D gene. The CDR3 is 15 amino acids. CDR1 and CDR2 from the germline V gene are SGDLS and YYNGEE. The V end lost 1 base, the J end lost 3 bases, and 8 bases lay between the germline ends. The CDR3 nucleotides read TGTGCCAGCAGCGTAACCCGGGACTATAATTCACCCCTCCACTTT. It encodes CASSVTRDYNSPLHF.

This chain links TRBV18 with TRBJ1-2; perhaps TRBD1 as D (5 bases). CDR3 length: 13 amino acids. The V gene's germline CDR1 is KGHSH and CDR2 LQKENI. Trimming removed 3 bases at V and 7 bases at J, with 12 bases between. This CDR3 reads CASSPRQRLGYTF. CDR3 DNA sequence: TGTGCCAGCTCACCTCGACAGCGACTTGGCTACACCTTC.

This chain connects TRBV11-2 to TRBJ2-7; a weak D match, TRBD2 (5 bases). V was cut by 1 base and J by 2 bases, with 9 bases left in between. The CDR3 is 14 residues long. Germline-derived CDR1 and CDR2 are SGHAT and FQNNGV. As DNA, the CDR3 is TGTGCCAGCAGCTTAGGTCACGGGACCTACGAGCAGTACTTC. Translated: CASSLGHGTYEQYF.

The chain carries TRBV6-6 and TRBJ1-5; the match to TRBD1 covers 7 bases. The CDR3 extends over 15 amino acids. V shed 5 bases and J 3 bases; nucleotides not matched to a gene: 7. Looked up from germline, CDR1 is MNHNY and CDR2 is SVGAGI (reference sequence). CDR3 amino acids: CASSNLGQANQPQHF. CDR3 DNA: TGTGCCAGCAGTAACCTCGGACAGGCCAATCAGCCCCAGCATTTT.

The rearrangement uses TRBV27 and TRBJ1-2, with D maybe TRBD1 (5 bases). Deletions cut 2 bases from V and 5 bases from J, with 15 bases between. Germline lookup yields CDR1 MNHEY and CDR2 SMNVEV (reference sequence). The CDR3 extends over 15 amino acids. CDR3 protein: CASSLRGERGYGYTF. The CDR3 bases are TGTGCCAGCAGTTTACGGGGGGAAAGAGGGTATGGCTACACCTTC.

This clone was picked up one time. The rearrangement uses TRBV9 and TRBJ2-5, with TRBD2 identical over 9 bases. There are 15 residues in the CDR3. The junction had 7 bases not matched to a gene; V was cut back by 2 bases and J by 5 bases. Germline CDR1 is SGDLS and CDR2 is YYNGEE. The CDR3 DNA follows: TGTGCCAGCAGCGTCTTTAGCGGGAGTGGGGAGACCCAGTACTTC. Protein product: CASSVFSGSGETQYF.

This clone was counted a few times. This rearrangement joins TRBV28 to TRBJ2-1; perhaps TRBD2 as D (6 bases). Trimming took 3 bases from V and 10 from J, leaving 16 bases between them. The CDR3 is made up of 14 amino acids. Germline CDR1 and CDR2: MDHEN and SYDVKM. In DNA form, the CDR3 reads TGTGCCAGCAGTTTCCGGGGGACCTCTGACGAGCAGTTCTTC. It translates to CASSFRGTSDEQFF.

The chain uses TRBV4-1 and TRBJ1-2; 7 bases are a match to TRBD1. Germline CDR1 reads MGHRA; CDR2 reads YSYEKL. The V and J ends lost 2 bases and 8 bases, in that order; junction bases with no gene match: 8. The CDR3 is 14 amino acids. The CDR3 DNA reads TGCGCCAGCAGCCAAACAGGGGATAGGAGCGGCTACACCTTC. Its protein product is CASSQTGDRSGYTF.

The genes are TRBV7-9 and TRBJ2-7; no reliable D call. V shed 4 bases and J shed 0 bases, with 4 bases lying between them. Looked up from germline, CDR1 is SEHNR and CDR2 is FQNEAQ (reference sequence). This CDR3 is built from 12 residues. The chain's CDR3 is CASSSLSYEQYF. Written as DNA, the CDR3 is TGTGCCAGCAGCTCCCTCTCCTACGAGCAGTACTTC.

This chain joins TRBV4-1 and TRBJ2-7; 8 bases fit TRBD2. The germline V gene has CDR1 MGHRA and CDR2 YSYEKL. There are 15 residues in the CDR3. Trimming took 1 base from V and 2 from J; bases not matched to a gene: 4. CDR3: CASSQAAGGTYEQYF. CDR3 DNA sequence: TGCGCCAGCAGCCAAGCGGCGGGGGGTACCTACGAGCAGTACTTC.

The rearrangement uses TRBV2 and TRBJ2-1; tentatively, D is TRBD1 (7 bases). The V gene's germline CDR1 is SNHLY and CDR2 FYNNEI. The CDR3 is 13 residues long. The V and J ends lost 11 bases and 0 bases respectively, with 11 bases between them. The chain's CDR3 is CAGGTDSYNEQFF. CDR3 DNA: TGTGCCGGCGGGACAGACTCCTACAATGAGCAGTTCTTC.

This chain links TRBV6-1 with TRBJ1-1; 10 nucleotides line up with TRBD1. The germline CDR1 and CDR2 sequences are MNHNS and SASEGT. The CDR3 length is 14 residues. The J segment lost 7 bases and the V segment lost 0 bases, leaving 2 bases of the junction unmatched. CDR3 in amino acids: CASSEAGTGVEAFF. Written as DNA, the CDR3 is TGTGCCAGCAGTGAAGCCGGGACAGGGGTTGAAGCTTTCTTT.

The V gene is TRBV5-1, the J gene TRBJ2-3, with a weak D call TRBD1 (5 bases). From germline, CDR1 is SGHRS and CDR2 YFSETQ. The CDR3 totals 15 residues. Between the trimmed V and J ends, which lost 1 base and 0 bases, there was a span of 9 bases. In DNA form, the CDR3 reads TGCGCCAGCAGCTTGTTCGACAGAAGCACAGATACGCAGTATTTT. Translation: CASSLFDRSTDTQYF.